These 3 T cell receptor beta chains originate from one sample sequenced in a study of OX40 agonist ivuxolimab in advanced cancers. Some clones are missing from TCRdb's copy, which holds only in-frame ones; the method was immunoSEQ multiplex PCR. The sample yields 42,000 or so clones, roughly 86% seen once. The sample consisted of CD4+ or CD8+ T cells sorted from blood, taken in a trial of the OX40 agonist ivuxolimab. The receptor source for this set is an adult with an advanced solid tumor such as melanoma, head and neck, liver or kidney cancer.

The V gene is TRBV5-1, the J gene TRBJ1-2; no clear D gene. Between the trimmed V and J ends, which lost 5 bases and 4 bases, there was a span of 6 bases. Germline lookup yields CDR1 SGHRS and CDR2 YFSETQ. The CDR3 has 11 amino acids. The CDR3: CASREAYGYTF. Written as DNA, the CDR3 is TGCGCCAGCAGGGAGGCCTATGGCTACACCTTC.

The rearrangement uses TRBV27 and TRBJ2-5; D not certain. V was clipped by 4 bases and J by 8 bases, with 8 bases between them. CDR1 and CDR2 from the germline V gene are MNHEY and SMNVEV (reference sequence). The length of the CDR3 is 11 residues. DNA of the CDR3: TGTGCCAGCAGTTGGGGTGACACCCAGTACTTC. This encodes CASSWGDTQYF.

The V and J genes are TRBV29-1 and TRBJ2-7; TRBD1 might be the D (5 bases). The CDR3 sequence is 13 residues long. Germline values: CDR1 SQVTM, CDR2 ANQGSEA. V was trimmed by 4 bases and J by 0 bases, leaving 10 bases between them. The CDR3 spells CSVVFTGSYEQYV. The DNA of the CDR3 is TGCAGCGTTGTTTTTACAGGCTCCTACGAGCAGTACGTC.